The source of this TCR beta chain is a study of blood T cell repertoires in COVID-19. Study overall: There were acute and convalescent COVID-19 samples, and they came from the United States, Italy and Spain. The analysed material was cDNA or gDNA that came from T cells, B-cell-depleted T cells, or PBMCs.

Germline CDR1 reads SGDLS; CDR2 reads YYNGEE. Germline trimming cut 4 bases from V and 10 bases from J; bases unmatched to any gene: 13. The CDR3 has 16 residues. As originally analysed: How many nucleated cells were present was estimated from reference gene primer amplification. The method was immunoSEQ multiplex PCR; TCRdb's version includes in-frame clones alone and lacks a portion of them. For V, J and clone size, that table is used; D and trimming come from the DNA. The table records about 150,000 clones, around three quarters of them present only once. The sequencing input was peripheral blood. The chain carries TRBV9 and TRBJ1-6; 8 nucleotides match TRBD1. This receptor was identified in a man aged 50-60 years with acute or convalescent COVID-19. The chain's CDR3 is CASSFDRGVGESPLHF. The CDR3 DNA sequence: TGTGCCAGCAGCTTCGACAGGGGAGTTGGGGAATCACCCCTCCACTTT.